The present T cell receptor beta chain was sequenced within a study of shared clonotypes between healthy human individuals. Findings of the study overall: Rarefaction showed that sequencing of sorted subsets was incomplete (despite large depth). Some naive CD4 clonotypes, 5% to 5.5%, turned up in common across four donors.

This clone was seen a handful of times. Its antigen remains unidentified. CDR1 and CDR2 (germline): ENHRY, SYGVKD. Trimming took 1 base from V and 2 from J, leaving 8 bases between them. This CDR3 contains 14 residues. TCRdb's table, derived via immunoSEQ multiplex PCR, lists solely in-frame clones and lacks some. The sample comprises some 1 million clones, more than 60% of which are singletons, and approximately 1.5% rests with the top ten. The sequencing input was memory CD4+ T cells sorted from blood. Subset given: CD45RA-negative fraction. This chain uses TRBV10-3 with TRBJ1-1; possible D gene TRBD1, 6 bases. This receptor was obtained from a man between 18 and 29 years old in good health. Here the CDR3 reads CAISEWGANTEAFF. The CDR3 bases are TGTGCCATCAGTGAGTGGGGGGCTAACACTGAAGCTTTCTTT.